This T cell receptor beta chain was sequenced for a study of T cell responses to AZD1222 COVID-19 vaccine. V was cut by 3 bases and J by 2 bases, with 11 bases left in between. Looked up from germline, CDR1 is GTSNPN and CDR2 is SVGIG (reference sequence). CDR3 length: 14 amino acids. To note about this clone: Antigen: not known.

Sequencing was performed with immunoSEQ multiplex PCR; in TCRdb, only in-frame clones are kept and a portion is missing. This sample has about 120,000 clones; around 87% occur once, and the top ten carry 10%. Whole-study findings and limits: The number of AZD1222 recipients seropositive at baseline was only 6 or 7. Mapped onto spike, vaccine-associated CD4 TCRs spanned it and were dominant at 160-218 and 743-854. Possibly, clonal diversity was underestimated; donors were largely white British and included more females. Repertoire sampling happened only post peak T cell response.

The sequencing here drew on peripheral blood, taken on day 0 of AZD1222 vaccination. The rearrangement links TRBV30 to TRBJ1-5, with D possibly matching TRBD1 (5 bases). This sequence was found in an adult in good health. CDR3 protein: CAWSLGVGNQPQHF. The CDR3 nucleotides are TGTGCCTGGAGCTTGGGGGTCGGCAATCAGCCCCAGCATTTT. Variable domain in full (rest from reference TRBV30 and TRBJ1-5): SQTIHQWPATLVQPVGSPLSLECTVEGTSNPNLYWYRQAAGRGLQLLFYSVGIGQISSEVPQNLSASRPQDRQFILSSKKLLLSDSGFYLCAWSLGVGNQPQHFGDGTRLSIL.